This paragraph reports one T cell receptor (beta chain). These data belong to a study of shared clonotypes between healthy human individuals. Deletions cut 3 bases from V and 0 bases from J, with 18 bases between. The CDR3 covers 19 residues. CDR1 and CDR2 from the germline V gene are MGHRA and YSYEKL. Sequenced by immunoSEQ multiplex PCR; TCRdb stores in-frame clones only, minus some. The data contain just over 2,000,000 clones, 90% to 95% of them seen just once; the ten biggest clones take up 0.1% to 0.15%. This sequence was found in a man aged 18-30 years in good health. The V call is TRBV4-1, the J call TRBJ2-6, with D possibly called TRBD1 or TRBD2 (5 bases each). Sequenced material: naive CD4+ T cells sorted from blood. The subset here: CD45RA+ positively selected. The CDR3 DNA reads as TGCGCCAGCAGCCATTGGGTGGGACCTACCCTCTCTGGGGCCAACGTCCTGACTTTC. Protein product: CASSHWVGPTLSGANVLTF.